These 2 T cell receptor beta chains originate from one sample sequenced in a study of early stage breast cancer tumors. Assay used: immunoSEQ multiplex PCR; TCRdb lists only in-frame clones, some missing. The sample has tens of thousands of clones; 55% to 75% are singletons. Sample: blood. Source of these receptors: a person aged 50-59 years with breast cancer.

The CDR3 nucleotides are TGTGCCAGCAGCCTCACGGGGGGCGCAGTAACCGGGGAGCTGTTTTTT. Protein: CASSLTGGAVTGELFF. V and J are TRBV27 and TRBJ2-2, with D possibly being TRBD2 (7 bases). This CDR3 has 16 amino acids. V lost 6 bases and J 5 bases, leaving 19 bases between the germline ends. Germline lookup yields CDR1 MNHEY and CDR2 SMNVEV (reference sequence).

The rearrangement links TRBV27 to TRBJ2-7, with a weak D call TRBD1 (5 bases). Germline V gene data show CDR1 as MNHEY and CDR2 as SMNVEV (reference sequence). The CDR3 runs to 13 residues. V lost 1 base and J 4 bases, leaving 8 bases between the germline ends. The DNA for the CDR3 is TGTGCCAGCAGTTTATTTACAGGATACGAGCAGTACTTC. This translates into CASSLFTGYEQYF.